Sequencing of this T cell receptor beta chain was carried out in a study of identifying expanded T cells in peripheral blood. A remark on this clone: Its antigen is not known.

Notes on the study in general: Two-week clone count variance significantly increased as total template count grew.

Sequencing was performed with immunoSEQ multiplex PCR; in TCRdb, only in-frame clones are kept and a portion is missing. The sample includes some 120,000 clones, roughly 82% of them seen just once. This TCR was recovered from a person between 18 and 69 years old in good health. Sequenced input: blood.

DNA for the CDR3: TGTGCCAGCAGCTTCCATGGCTCCTACAATGAGCAGTTCTTC. Translating gives CASSFHGSYNEQFF. The chain carries TRBV5-4 and TRBJ2-1, with D hard to call. Germline V gives CDR1 SGHNT, CDR2 YYREEE (reference sequence). There are 14 residues in the CDR3. Trimming removed 2 bases at V and 0 bases at J, with 6 bases between.